The next 21 T cell receptor beta chains were all read from a single sample in a study of blood T cell repertoires in COVID-19. Produced via immunoSEQ multiplex PCR; TCRdb's table is partial and in-frame only. The sample records around 200,000 clones, around 80% being singletons. Sequences were obtained from peripheral blood. The receptors were sampled from a woman aged 40 to 49 with COVID-19, enrolled during active disease.

The rearrangement links TRBV27 to TRBJ2-3; 14 bases map to TRBD2. Trimming at V came to 6 bases and at J to 1 base, leaving 6 bases not matched to a gene. Germline CDR1 reads MNHEY; CDR2 reads SMNVEV (reference sequence). This CDR3 region has 17 residues. The CDR3 DNA reads as TGTGCCAGCAGCGTCAGGACTAGCGGGAGGCGCACAGATACGCAGTATTTT. Translated, it gives CASSVRTSGRRTDTQYF.

As DNA, the CDR3 is TGCGCCAGCAGCTTGCGTCCCGGGACAGGGATTTCACCCCTCCACTTT. It yields the protein CASSLRPGTGISPLHF. The chain employs TRBV5-1 and TRBJ1-6; TRBD1 matches at 9 bases. The V gene's germline CDR1 is SGHRS and CDR2 YFSETQ. The CDR3 spans 16 residues. V lost 1 base, J lost 9 bases, and 8 bases stayed unmatched.

The genes are TRBV5-1 and TRBJ2-1; D gene unclear. Trimming stripped 2 bases from V and 0 bases from J, with 9 bases between. From germline, CDR1 is SGHRS and CDR2 YFSETQ. The CDR3 extends over 15 amino acids. The CDR3 reads CASSFAQSSYNEQFF. DNA for the CDR3: TGCGCCAGCAGCTTCGCACAGAGCTCCTACAATGAGCAGTTCTTC.

The J gene is TRBJ2-5, the V gene TRBV12-3 or TRBV12-4; 12 bases agree with TRBD2. This CDR3 is 13 amino acids long. V gave up 6 bases and J gave up 11 bases; unmatched junction bases: 7. CDR3 sequence reads: CASSPGLAGRQYF. CDR3 nucleotide sequence: TGTGCCAGCAGCCCAGGACTAGCGGGGCGTCAGTACTTC.

The rearrangement links TRBV28 to TRBJ2-7, with 7 bases lining up with TRBD1. Germline trimming cut 2 bases from V and 12 bases from J; bases unmatched to any gene: 4. Germline CDR1 reads MDHEN; CDR2 reads SYDVKM. The CDR3 extends over 11 amino acids. In nucleotides, the CDR3 is TGTGCCAGCAGTTTAAGAGGGGGCTCGTACTTC. Protein product: CASSLRGGSYF.

The CDR3 loop reads CASSHEGVGGYTF. CDR3 in DNA: TGTGCCAGCAGCCACGAGGGGGTGGGCGGCTACACCTTC. The V and J genes are TRBV7-9 and TRBJ1-2; TRBD1 is a possible D gene (6 bases). V was pared by 5 bases and J by 8 bases, with 15 bases between. Per the germline V gene, CDR1 is SEHNR and CDR2 is FQNEAQ (reference sequence). The length of the CDR3 is 13 residues.

V and J are TRBV5-1 and TRBJ1-4; TRBD1 matches at 9 bases. The CDR3 runs 16 residues. The junction had 10 bases not matched to a gene; V was cut back by 4 bases and J by 6 bases. The V gene's germline CDR1 is SGHRS and CDR2 YFSETQ. CDR3 sequence: CASSPGQGGFDEKLFF. The DNA of the CDR3 is TGCGCCAGCAGCCCGGGACAGGGAGGTTTTGATGAAAAACTGTTTTTT.

This rearrangement joins TRBV7-6 to TRBJ2-3, with 7 bases identical to TRBD2. CDR1 is SGHVS, CDR2 FNYEAQ, per germline. Germline trimming cut 5 bases from V and 0 bases from J; bases unmatched to any gene: 8. The CDR3 runs 16 residues. The CDR3 here is CASSLPSGSSTDTQYF. The CDR3 nucleotides are TGTGCCAGCAGCCTTCCTAGCGGTTCAAGCACAGATACGCAGTATTTT.

This clone appeared a few times. Here the CDR3 reads CASIRTSGGRHKNNEQFF. In nucleotides, the CDR3 is TGCGCCAGCATCCGTACTAGCGGGGGGCGCCACAAGAACAATGAGCAGTTCTTC. The chain joins TRBV10-1 to TRBJ2-1; TRBD2 agrees at 12 bases. V trimming: 7 bases; J trimming: 5 bases; junction bases outside the gene matches: 15. The germline gives CDR1 WNHNN, CDR2 SYGVQD (reference sequence). The CDR3 is 18 amino acids.

This chain joins TRBV6-5 and TRBJ1-5, with D perhaps matching TRBD1 (5 bases). V lost 7 bases and J 4 bases, leaving 8 bases between the germline ends. This CDR3 is built from 12 residues. Germline V gives CDR1 MNHEY, CDR2 SVGAGI. The CDR3 here is CASTRENQPQHF. The DNA for the CDR3 is TGTGCCAGCACCAGGGAAAATCAGCCCCAGCATTTT.

This chain connects TRBV12-3 or TRBV12-4 to TRBJ1-1, with a weak D call TRBD1 (5 bases). Deletions cut 7 bases from V and 4 bases from J, with 13 bases between. There are 13 residues in the CDR3. CDR3 sequence reads: CASTLGGSTEAFF. The CDR3 DNA follows: TGTGCCAGCACCCTTGGGGGGAGCACTGAAGCTTTCTTT.

The chain links TRBV27 to TRBJ2-6; tentative D call: TRBD1 (6 bases). The CDR3 runs to 15 residues. Germline assignment: CDR1 MNHEY and CDR2 SMNVEV (reference sequence). The ends were cut back, 4 bases at V and 4 bases at J, with 11 bases in the middle. CDR3 bases: TGTGCCAGCAGTTCTCCAGGGGCCGGGGCCAACGTCCTGACTTTC. The encoded protein is CASSSPGAGANVLTF.

CDR3 coding DNA: TGTGCCAGTAGTACCCGGGACAGCAGAACAGATACGCAGTATTTT. It translates to CASSTRDSRTDTQYF. The rearrangement joins TRBV19 to TRBJ2-3; 7 nucleotides agree with TRBD1. The germline V gene has CDR1 LNHDA and CDR2 SQIVND (reference sequence). The CDR3 consists of 15 residues. The trim removed 4 bases at V and 3 bases at J, leaving 7 bases unmatched. Supplemented by reference TRBV19 and TRBJ2-3, the full variable domain reads DGGITQSPKYLFRKEGQNVTLSCEQNLNHDAMYWYRQDPGQGLRLIYYSQIVNDFQKGDIAEGYSVSREKKESFPLTVTSAQKNPTAFYLCASSTRDSRTDTQYFGPGTRLTVL.

This clone appeared a single time. The chain couples TRBV3-1 (or the pseudogene TRBV3-2) to TRBJ1-2, with TRBD1 matching 8 bases. Per the germline V gene, CDR1 is LGHDT and CDR2 is YNNKEL (reference sequence). This CDR3 comprises 17 residues. V was pared by 2 bases and J by 0 bases, with 8 bases of the junction left unmatched. The CDR3 here is CASSQRTGLTSNYGYTF. The CDR3 bases are TGTGCCAGCAGCCAACGGACAGGGCTCACTTCTAACTATGGCTACACCTTC.

The genes are TRBV5-4 and TRBJ1-4; TRBD1 matches at 7 bases. With 1 base clipped from V and 4 bases from J, the junction kept 7 bases outside the gene matches. Germline V gene data show CDR1 as SGHNT and CDR2 as YYREEE (reference sequence). There are 16 residues in the CDR3. Written as DNA, the CDR3 is TGTGCCAGCAGCTTGACGACGGGACAGTATAATGAAAAACTGTTTTTT. This gives the protein CASSLTTGQYNEKLFF.

This CDR3 is CASSQSRPLHF. The CDR3 DNA follows: TGTGCCAGCAGCCAATCACGGCCCCTCCACTTT. This chain joins TRBV16 and TRBJ1-6, with D unresolved. The CDR3 has 11 residues. Per germline, CDR1 KGHSY and CDR2 FQNENV. The V end lost 0 bases, the J end lost 13 bases, and 4 bases lay between the germline ends. Filled out from reference TRBV16 and TRBJ1-6, the complete variable domain reads GEEVAQTPKHLVRGEGQKAKLYCAPIKGHSYVFWYQQVLKNEFKFLISFQNENVFDETGMPKERFSAKCLPNSPCSLEIQATKLEDSAVYFCASSQSRPLHFGNGTRLTVT.

The rearrangement joins TRBV9 to TRBJ2-2, with 12 bases matching TRBD2. This CDR3 comprises 15 residues. Germline V gives CDR1 SGDLS, CDR2 YYNGEE. J gave up 5 bases and V 2 bases, and 1 base lay outside the gene matches. The CDR3 DNA reads as TGTGCCAGCAGCGTTACTAGCGGGGGGACCGGGGAGCTGTTTTTT. Translating gives CASSVTSGGTGELFF.

DNA for the CDR3: TGTGCCAGCAGCTTAGCGGAGGTAAGAACTGAAGCTTTCTTT. Protein product: CASSLAEVRTEAFF. The V gene is TRBV7-9, the J gene TRBJ1-1, with no clear D. The V gene lost 0 bases and the J gene lost 5 bases, with 10 bases spanning the gap. The germline gives CDR1 SEHNR, CDR2 FQNEAQ (reference sequence). The CDR3 length is 14 residues.

The chain employs TRBV27 and TRBJ1-3; TRBD1 matches 9 bases. The V gene's germline CDR1 is MNHEY and CDR2 SMNVEV (reference sequence). The CDR3 length is 14 residues. V trimming: 5 bases; J trimming: 3 bases; junction bases outside the gene matches: 2. The CDR3 DNA is TGTGCCAGCAGTCTGGGACAGGGTGGAAACACCATATATTTT. This translates into CASSLGQGGNTIYF.

The chain links TRBV7-7 to TRBJ2-2, with a possible D match to TRBD1 (6 bases). The CDR3 consists of 15 residues. The V end lost 5 bases, the J end lost 4 bases, and 14 bases lay between the germline ends. In germline, CDR1 is SSHAT, CDR2 FNYEAQ (reference sequence). CDR3: CASSPQGRGTGELFF. Written as DNA, the CDR3 is TGTGCCAGCAGCCCCCAGGGGAGAGGCACCGGGGAGCTGTTTTTT.

This clone was found once. This chain links TRBV5-6 with TRBJ1-1; TRBD1 matches at 7 bases. The CDR3 extends over 12 amino acids. The ends lost 4 bases at V and 9 bases at J; junction bases unmatched: 6. CDR1 and CDR2 from the germline V gene are SGHDT and YYEEEE. DNA of the CDR3: TGTGCCAGCAGCCCGGACAGGATAAAAGCTTTCTTT. Translating it yields CASSPDRIKAFF.